The subject of this entry is one T cell receptor beta chain. Its antigen is not identified. The study ran the assay at deep level. The repertoire was sequenced with immunoSEQ multiplex PCR; TCRdb's copy has only in-frame clones and lacks some. The table has around 1.5 million clones, approximately 98% seen once. The data were taken from a study of shared clonotypes between healthy human individuals. Study observations and caveats: Clonotype sharing among the donors was expected to vary with sequencing depth. Shared clonotypes: about 5% naive CD4, under 4% naive CD8, over 2% memory CD4, roughly 0.4% memory CD8.

Germline CDR1 is LNHDA and CDR2 is SQIVND (reference sequence). Trimming shortened V by 5 bases and J by 2 bases, and 13 bases separated the two germline ends. The CDR3 length is 14 residues. What was sequenced was naive CD4+ T cells sorted from blood. Noted subset: CD45RA+ positively selected. This clonotype originated in a man aged 25-40 years in good health. This chain connects TRBV19 to TRBJ2-7; D tentatively fits TRBD1 or TRBD2 (5 bases each). CDR3 sequence (DNA): TGTGCCAGTAGTCCCCGGGACGGACCCTACGAGCAGTACTTC. It yields the protein CASSPRDGPYEQYF.